This T cell receptor (beta chain) appears in the sequencing data of a study of cytomegalovirus exposure and HLA in healthy donors. The trim removed 2 bases at V and 5 bases at J, leaving 9 bases unmatched. Germline loops: CDR1 SGHRS, CDR2 YFSETQ. The CDR3 runs to 16 residues. A multiplex PCR was run with 60 Vbeta primers and 13 Jbeta primers. The method was immunoSEQ multiplex PCR; TCRdb's version includes in-frame clones alone and lacks a portion of them. The data contain fewer than 110,000 clones, 65% to 80% of them seen just once; the ten biggest clones take up about a tenth. This receptor was taken from a woman under 30 in good health and CMV-seropositive. The chain uses TRBV5-1 and TRBJ2-2, with TRBD2 matching 7 bases. The material sequenced was PBMCs. Here the CDR3 reads CASSFFEGRGTGELFF. CDR3 nucleotides: TGCGCCAGCAGCTTTTTCGAGGGGAGGGGTACCGGGGAGCTGTTTTTT.